Listed below are T cell receptor beta chains from one sample, sequenced in a study of Graves' ophthalmopathy and Graves' hyperthyroidism. TCRdb used MiXCR to reprocess the multiplex PCR reads, holding one entry per CDR3 protein. The sample includes roughly 1.1 million distinct CDR3 sequences, less than 45% of them seen just once. Sequenced: peripheral blood or thyroid tissue (not recorded which). The receptors come from an adult man with Graves' hyperthyroidism. CDR3s include the opening cysteine and the closing phenylalanine or tryptophan. Fields, in order: clone size, V gene, D gene, J gene, CDR3 DNA, CDR3 protein. A D gene is named only where the DNA matches it firmly. A row's size may be missing; if present it is once, few, many or a size class.

clone size: many
V gene: TRBV20-1
D gene: TRBD2
J gene: TRBJ2-7
CDR3 DNA: TGCAGTGCTAAATTAGCGGGGGGGAGCGAGCAGTACTTC
CDR3 protein: CSAKLAGGSEQYF

clone size: few
V gene: TRBV12-3/TRBV12-4
D gene: TRBD2
J gene: TRBJ2-7
CDR3 DNA: TGTGCCAGCAGTTTATCGATGGGACTAGACCCAACGGGGGGCGAGCAGTACTTC
CDR3 protein: CASSLSMGLDPTGGEQYF

clone size: many
V gene: TRBV6-4
D gene: TRBD1
J gene: TRBJ1-2
CDR3 DNA: TGTGCCAGCAAAAGGACAGGGCAACGCGGCTACACCTTC
CDR3 protein: CASKRTGQRGYTF

clone size: few
V gene: TRBV7-2
D gene: .
J gene: TRBJ1-3
CDR3 DNA: TGTGCCAGCAGCTCTCAAATTCAGGGGACCGGAAACACCATATATTTT
CDR3 protein: CASSSQIQGTGNTIYF

clone size: once
V gene: TRBV29-1
D gene: .
J gene: TRBJ1-1
CDR3 DNA: TGCAGCGTTGACCGAGGATCCACTGAAGCTTTCTTT
CDR3 protein: CSVDRGSTEAFF

clone size: few
V gene: TRBV5-5
D gene: .
J gene: TRBJ2-5
CDR3 DNA: TGTGCCAGCAGCTTGGTTGAGCATGGGGGCCAAGAGACCCAGTACTTC
CDR3 protein: CASSLVEHGGQETQYF

clone size: .
V gene: TRBV7-2
D gene: .
J gene: TRBJ2-7
CDR3 DNA: TGTGCCAGCAGCTTAGCGCTGATTGTCTACGAGCAGTACTTC
CDR3 protein: CASSLALIVYEQYF

clone size: .
V gene: TRBV29-1
D gene: .
J gene: TRBJ2-1
CDR3 DNA: TGCAGGGTACGGGACGAACGTTACAATGAGCAGTTCTTC
CDR3 protein: CRVRDERYNEQFF

clone size: few
V gene: TRBV5-5
D gene: .
J gene: TRBJ2-5
CDR3 DNA: TGTGCCAGCAGACGCCCGGGGACAAGGGAAGAGACCCAGTACTTC
CDR3 protein: CASRRPGTREETQYF

clone size: .
V gene: TRBV15
D gene: TRBD1
J gene: TRBJ2-7
CDR3 DNA: TGTGCCACCAGCAGAGATGAGGGACAGGGGGCAGGGTACGAGCAGTACTTC
CDR3 protein: CATSRDEGQGAGYEQYF

clone size: few
V gene: TRBV20-1
D gene: TRBD2
J gene: TRBJ2-2
CDR3 DNA: TGCAGTGCTACCTACCTAGCGGGGGGAGGGACCGGGGAGCTGTTTTTT
CDR3 protein: CSATYLAGGGTGELFF

clone size: .
V gene: TRBV12-3/TRBV12-4
D gene: .
J gene: TRBJ1-1
CDR3 DNA: TGTGCCAGCAGGTCGGAAGGGCCTGAAGCTTTCTTT
CDR3 protein: CASRSEGPEAFF

clone size: few
V gene: TRBV7-9
D gene: TRBD1
J gene: TRBJ1-1
CDR3 DNA: TGTGCCGCAGGGGGGGAACGGGGGAAAGCTTTCTTT
CDR3 protein: CAAGGERGKAFF

clone size: .
V gene: TRBV4-2
D gene: .
J gene: TRBJ1-6
CDR3 DNA: TGTGCCAGCAGCCAAGATGGGAACAGATATAATTCACCCCTCCACTTT
CDR3 protein: CASSQDGNRYNSPLHF

clone size: .
V gene: TRBV4-3
D gene: .
J gene: TRBJ1-2
CDR3 DNA: TGCGCCAGCAGCGACACGGGGGTCCGCACGTCCGGCTACACCTTC
CDR3 protein: CASSDTGVRTSGYTF

clone size: .
V gene: TRBV6-1
D gene: TRBD1
J gene: TRBJ2-6
CDR3 DNA: TGTGCCAGCAGAAGGGACAGGGGATCTGGGGCCAACGTCCTGACTTTC
CDR3 protein: CASRRDRGSGANVLTF

clone size: many
V gene: TRBV20-1
D gene: TRBD2
J gene: TRBJ2-2
CDR3 DNA: TGCAGTGCTAGACTACTAGCGGTGAACACCGGGGAGCTGTTTTTT
CDR3 protein: CSARLLAVNTGELFF

clone size: .
V gene: TRBV7-2
D gene: .
J gene: TRBJ2-5
CDR3 DNA: TGTGCCAGCAGCTTACAGGGGTTACCCCTCCAAGAGACCCAGTACTTC
CDR3 protein: CASSLQGLPLQETQYF

clone size: many
V gene: TRBV2
D gene: .
J gene: TRBJ1-5
CDR3 DNA: TGTGCCAGCAGTGACGACGCTAAGGGGGTTCAGCATTTT
CDR3 protein: CASSDDAKGVQHF

clone size: .
V gene: TRBV7-9
D gene: .
J gene: TRBJ2-7
CDR3 DNA: TGTGCCAGCAGCTTGAAGTTTCAGGGCTCCTACGAGCAGTACTTC
CDR3 protein: CASSLKFQGSYEQYF

clone size: .
V gene: TRBV7-9
D gene: .
J gene: TRBJ1-1
CDR3 DNA: TGTGCCAGCAGCTCCGAGGGCTCGGGAACTGAAGCTTTCTTT
CDR3 protein: CASSSEGSGTEAFF

clone size: once
V gene: TRBV15
D gene: .
J gene: TRBJ1-1
CDR3 DNA: TGTGCCACCAGCAGGGGCCACGATACAAGTAAGAACACTGAAGCTTTCTTT
CDR3 protein: CATSRGHDTSKNTEAFF